These T cell receptor beta chains were read from a single sample in a study of PD-L1 blockade in urothelial cancer. Using immunoSEQ multiplex PCR, the repertoire was profiled, and TCRdb retains in-frame clones only, with some absent. The sample carries approximately 79,000 clones, 75% to 90% recorded once. Sequencing was performed on PBMCs, taken around atezolizumab (anti-PD-L1) treatment. These receptors all come from a woman in her sixties or seventies with urothelial cancer. Each CDR3 is given with its conserved first and last residue. A D gene is named only where the DNA matches it firmly. The listing skips clone size in some rows; elsewhere it reads once, few, many or a size class.

V gene	D gene	J gene	clone size	CDR3 DNA	CDR3 protein
TRBV5-8	-	TRBJ2-3	-	TGTGCCAGCAGCTTGGCTGGGGCCAGCACAGATACGCAGTATTTT	CASSLAGASTDTQYF
TRBV7-2	TRBD1	TRBJ2-1	-	TGTGCCAGCAGCCCCCGGGACAGGGGGAGGAATGAGCAGTTCTTC	CASSPRDRGRNEQFF
TRBV7-9	TRBD1	TRBJ1-2	-	TGTGCCAGCAGGCCCCAGGGGGCCGGCTATGGCTACACCTTC	CASRPQGAGYGYTF
TRBV19	TRBD1	TRBJ2-7	-	TGTGCCAGTAGCCCCGGACAGGTGAACTACGAGCAGTACTTC	CASSPGQVNYEQYF
TRBV11-2	-	TRBJ1-2	-	TGTGCCAGCAGCTTTTTGGATCGGGGGTTTCATGGCTACACCTTC	CASSFLDRGFHGYTF
TRBV11-2	TRBD2	TRBJ2-1	-	TGTGCCAGCAGCTTAACTAGCGGGAGTGTTGAGCAGTTCTTC	CASSLTSGSVEQFF
TRBV11-2	-	TRBJ2-2	-	TGTGCCAGCAGCGTTGACTTACCCGGGGAGCTGTTTTTT	CASSVDLPGELFF
TRBV27	-	TRBJ1-5	-	TGTGCCACTAGGAAAAGTAGCAATCAGCCCCAGCATTTT	CATRKSSNQPQHF
TRBV4-1	-	TRBJ1-1	-	TGCGCCAGCAGCCAAGTAGGGGAGAACACTGAAGCTTTCTTT	CASSQVGENTEAFF
TRBV5-6	TRBD1	TRBJ1-1	-	TGTGCCAGCAGCTTGGTATGGGGACAGGGAGACACTGAAGCTTTCTTT	CASSLVWGQGDTEAFF
TRBV7-2	TRBD1	TRBJ1-5	-	TGTGCCAGCAGCTCGATTAAGTTCGGGGACAGGGGTGGCAATCAGCCCCAGCATTTT	CASSSIKFGDRGGNQPQHF
TRBV18	-	TRBJ2-1	few	TGTGCCAGCTCACCCCAATACAATGAGCAGTTCTTC	CASSPQYNEQFF
TRBV7-9	-	TRBJ1-1	few	TGTGCCAGCAGCTTAAAAGGGGGGAGGGCTGAAGCTTTCTTT	CASSLKGGRAEAFF
TRBV10-1	TRBD2	TRBJ2-7	once	TGCGCCAGCAGTGGGGAGGGAAGGGGAAAAAGGGAGGAGCAGTACTTC	CASSGEGRGKREEQYF
TRBV6-1	-	TRBJ2-3	-	TGTGCCAGCAGTGAAGTTTGGGCAGGGGTGGGCACAGATACGCAGTATTTT	CASSEVWAGVGTDTQYF
TRBV5-6	-	TRBJ1-4	once	TGTGCCAGCAGCTTGCGTTTACAGAATAATGAAAAACTGTTTTTT	CASSLRLQNNEKLFF
TRBV28	TRBD1	TRBJ2-1	-	TGTGCCAGCAGTCCCGGGACAGGGGACGGGCAGTTCTTC	CASSPGTGDGQFF
TRBV2	TRBD1	TRBJ2-7	once	TGTGCCAGCAGGTACGGACAGGGATCGGGGCAGTACTTC	CASRYGQGSGQYF
TRBV30	-	TRBJ2-7	-	TGTGCCTGGGACAACTCCTACGAGCAGTACTTC	CAWDNSYEQYF
TRBV30	TRBD2	TRBJ2-1	-	TGTGCCTGGAGGGGGACTAGCGTATACAATGAGCAGTTCTTC	CAWRGTSVYNEQFF
TRBV4-2	-	TRBJ1-6	-	TGTGCCAGCAGCCAGAGGGGACACCACTCCCTTCTCAATAATTCACCCCTCCACTTT	CASSQRGHHSLLNNSPLHF
TRBV6-6	TRBD2	TRBJ2-1	-	TGTGCCAGCGGAGGGCGCGGGAGGGCCGGGGAGCAGTTCTTC	CASGGRGRAGEQFF